Detailed here is one T cell receptor beta chain. TCRdb's copy holds only in-frame clones and misses some; the assay was immunoSEQ multiplex PCR. In the table there are about 91,000 clones, roughly 80% of which are singletons. Specified time point: peripheral blood 6 weeks after treatment start. For each patient, 1 to 8 samples were obtained, pretreatment and on-treatment. These data belong to a study of PD-L1 blockade in urothelial cancer. In germline, CDR1 is SEHNR, CDR2 FQNEAQ (reference sequence). The CDR3 has 15 amino acids. The V end was cut by 0 bases, the J end by 8 bases, with 11 bases between.

The chain uses TRBV7-9 and TRBJ1-6; D is perhaps TRBD1 (5 bases). The sample here was PBMCs, taken around atezolizumab (anti-PD-L1) treatment. This TCR was recovered from a man between 65 and 79 years old with urothelial cancer. The CDR3 DNA reads as TGTGCCAGCAGCTTAGCGGGGGGAGGGTATTCACCCCTCCACTTT. Protein product: CASSLAGGGYSPLHF.